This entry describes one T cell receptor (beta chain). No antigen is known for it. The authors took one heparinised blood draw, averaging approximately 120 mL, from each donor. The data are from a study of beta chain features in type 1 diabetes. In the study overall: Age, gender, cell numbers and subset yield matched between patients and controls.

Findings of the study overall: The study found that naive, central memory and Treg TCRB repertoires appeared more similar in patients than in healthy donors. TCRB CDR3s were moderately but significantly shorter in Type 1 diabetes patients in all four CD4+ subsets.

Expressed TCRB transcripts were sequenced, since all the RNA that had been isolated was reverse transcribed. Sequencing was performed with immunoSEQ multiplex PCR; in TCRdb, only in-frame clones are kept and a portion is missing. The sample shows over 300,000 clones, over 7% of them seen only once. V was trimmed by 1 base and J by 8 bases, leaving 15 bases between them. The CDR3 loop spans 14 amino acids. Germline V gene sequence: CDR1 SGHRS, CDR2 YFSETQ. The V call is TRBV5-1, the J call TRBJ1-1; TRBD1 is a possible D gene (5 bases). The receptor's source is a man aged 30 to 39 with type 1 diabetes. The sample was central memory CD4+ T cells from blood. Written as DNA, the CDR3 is TGCGCCAGCAGCTTGCTACAGGCCGCGGGGGAAGCTTTCTTT. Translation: CASSLLQAAGEAFF.